The rows below give T cell receptor beta chains drawn from one sample of a study of blood T cell repertoires in COVID-19. Method: immunoSEQ multiplex PCR; TCRdb's copy keeps in-frame clones and lacks some. The sample yields approximately 80,000 clones, approximately 82% seen once. Sequenced: peripheral blood. Receptors originate from a man in his fifties or sixties with acute or convalescent COVID-19. Each CDR3 is given with its conserved first and last residue. The D gene is left open where the match is weak. The listing skips clone size in some rows; elsewhere it reads once, few, many or a size class.

clone size,V gene,J gene,D gene,CDR3 protein,CDR3 DNA
NA,TRBV12-3/TRBV12-4,TRBJ1-1,TRBD1,CASTKQGIEAFF,TGTGCCAGCACCAAACAGGGGATTGAAGCTTTCTTT
once,TRBV28,TRBJ2-5,TRBD1,CASSPHQGQGETQYF,TGTGCCAGCAGCCCCCACCAGGGACAGGGAGAGACCCAGTACTTC
NA,TRBV11-2,TRBJ2-5,NA,CASSLDRETQYF,TGTGCCAGCAGCTTAGATCGGGAGACCCAGTACTTC
NA,TRBV5-1,TRBJ1-2,NA,CASSLGSDYGYTF,TGCGCCAGCAGCTTGGGCTCAGACTATGGCTACACCTTC
NA,TRBV12-3/TRBV12-4,TRBJ1-2,NA,CASGTGLSNYTF,TGTGCCAGCGGGACTGGGCTTAGCAACTACACCTTC
few,TRBV29-1,TRBJ2-7,NA,CSVEDHTGSQEYF,TGCAGCGTAGAAGATCATACCGGGAGCCAGGAGTACTTC
NA,TRBV18,TRBJ2-2,NA,CASSPGQNTGELFF,TGTGCCAGCTCTCCCGGACAGAACACCGGGGAGCTGTTTTTT
NA,TRBV18,TRBJ2-3,TRBD2,CASSPRGGAGGPDTQYF,TGTGCCAGCTCACCACGAGGAGGAGCGGGGGGCCCAGATACGCAGTATTTT
NA,TRBV23-1,TRBJ2-1,NA,CASSQAGTAASREQFF,TGCGCCAGCAGTCAAGCGGGGACAGCTGCGAGCAGGGAGCAGTTCTTC
NA,TRBV7-9,TRBJ2-1,NA,CASSPRQAYNEQFF,TGTGCCAGCAGCCCTAGACAGGCCTACAATGAGCAGTTCTTC
NA,TRBV5-6,TRBJ2-3,TRBD2,CASSLVSGGRPSGSDTQYF,TGTGCCAGCAGCTTGGTTAGCGGGGGGCGACCCTCCGGGTCAGATACGCAGTATTTT
NA,TRBV6-6,TRBJ2-7,TRBD2,CASSSGGLAGNYEQYF,TGTGCCAGCAGTTCAGGTGGACTAGCGGGAAACTACGAGCAGTACTTC
NA,TRBV6-5,TRBJ2-3,NA,CASRPTGSDTQYF,TGTGCCAGCAGACCCACAGGGTCAGATACGCAGTATTTT
NA,TRBV7-2,TRBJ2-3,TRBD1,CASSSGQGTDTQYF,TGTGCCAGCAGCTCAGGACAGGGCACAGATACGCAGTATTTT
few,TRBV11-3,TRBJ2-2,TRBD2,CASSLDYSGSGTGELFF,TGTGCCAGCAGCTTAGATTACAGCGGGAGTGGCACCGGGGAGCTGTTTTTT
many,TRBV19,TRBJ1-2,NA,CASSHAGGYTF,TGTGCCAGTAGTCATGCGGGGGGCTACACCTTC
NA,TRBV12-3/TRBV12-4,TRBJ2-5,NA,CASSSQETQYF,TGTGCCAGCAGTTCTCAAGAGACCCAGTACTTC
NA,TRBV6-5,TRBJ1-1,TRBD1,CASSQLGQGIFF,TGTGCCAGCAGCCAACTCGGACAGGGTATATTCTTT
NA,TRBV11-2,TRBJ2-3,NA,CASSGTGTDTQYF,TGTGCCAGCAGCGGGACTGGCACAGATACGCAGTATTTT
NA,TRBV28,TRBJ1-5,TRBD1,CASSPRQGWHQPQHF,TGTGCCAGCAGTCCGCGACAGGGGTGGCACCAGCCCCAGCATTTT
NA,TRBV5-1,TRBJ2-1,NA,CASSSGRQDEQFF,TGCGCCAGCAGCTCGGGCCGACAGGATGAGCAGTTCTTC
NA,TRBV9,TRBJ2-5,TRBD2,CASSVSGGSIQETQYF,TGTGCCAGCAGCGTTAGCGGGGGGAGTATCCAAGAGACCCAGTACTTC
NA,TRBV30,TRBJ2-1,NA,CAWKQDSYYNEQFF,TGTGCCTGGAAGCAGGACTCATACTACAATGAGCAGTTCTTC
NA,TRBV5-1,TRBJ1-2,NA,CASKEGEAGYTF,TGCGCCAGCAAGGAAGGGGAGGCCGGCTACACCTTC
few,TRBV6-6,TRBJ1-6,TRBD1,CASSPHPGQAYSAPLHF,TGTGCCAGCAGTCCTCACCCGGGACAGGCCTATTCCGCACCCCTCCACTTT
NA,TRBV24-1,TRBJ2-3,NA,CATSESSAQYF,TGTGCCACCAGTGAATCTTCTGCGCAGTATTTT
NA,TRBV28,TRBJ2-7,TRBD1,CASTTGTSDEQYF,TGTGCCAGCACGACAGGGACCTCCGACGAGCAGTACTTC
NA,TRBV6-5,TRBJ2-7,TRBD1,CASSWDRRLTYEQYF,TGTGCCAGCAGTTGGGACAGGCGCTTAACCTACGAGCAGTACTTC
NA,TRBV7-2,TRBJ2-1,TRBD1,CASSYGTGVGEQFF,TGTGCCAGCAGCTATGGGACAGGTGTTGGTGAGCAGTTCTTC
NA,TRBV25-1,TRBJ1-2,TRBD1,CASSEGTGPPYGYTF,TGTGCCAGCAGTGAAGGGACAGGGCCCCCTTATGGCTACACCTTC
once,TRBV18,TRBJ2-2,TRBD2,CASSPLVLAGATGELFF,TGTGCCAGCTCACCACTCGTACTAGCGGGAGCGACCGGGGAGCTGTTTTTT
NA,TRBV5-5,TRBJ2-2,NA,CASSLGVVRNTGELFF,TGTGCCAGCAGCTTAGGGGTGGTCCGGAACACCGGGGAGCTGTTTTTT
NA,TRBV7-3,TRBJ2-3,NA,CASSSGLGTDTQYF,TGTGCCAGCAGCTCTGGACTTGGCACAGATACGCAGTATTTT
NA,TRBV3-1/TRBV3-2,TRBJ2-7,TRBD2,CASSQGAGLDSYEQYF,TGTGCCAGCAGCCAAGGGGCCGGACTAGACTCCTACGAGCAGTACTTC
NA,TRBV5-4,TRBJ2-5,TRBD2,CASSLYSPGRASQYF,TGTGCCAGCAGCTTGTATTCCCCAGGGAGGGCATCCCAGTACTTC
NA,TRBV7-2,TRBJ1-1,NA,CASSAQGGGNTEAFF,TGTGCCAGCAGCGCTCAGGGAGGAGGGAACACTGAAGCTTTCTTT
NA,TRBV2,TRBJ2-3,TRBD1,CASSETGTGADTQYF,TGTGCCAGCAGTGAAACCGGGACAGGGGCGGATACGCAGTATTTT
NA,TRBV19,TRBJ2-3,TRBD2,CASSIPGLAGGFTPDTQYF,TGTGCCAGTAGTATTCCGGGACTAGCGGGGGGCTTCACACCAGATACGCAGTATTTT
NA,TRBV19,TRBJ1-1,NA,CASSLDTVNTEAFF,TGTGCCAGTAGTCTGGACACGGTGAACACTGAAGCTTTCTTT
NA,TRBV7-9,TRBJ2-5,TRBD2,CASSPGLAEQETQYF,TGTGCCAGCAGTCCAGGACTAGCGGAGCAAGAGACCCAGTACTTC
NA,TRBV4-1,TRBJ2-2,NA,CASSRVPSGSFTGELFF,TGCGCCAGCAGCCGAGTCCCCAGCGGGTCGTTCACCGGGGAGCTGTTTTTT
NA,TRBV7-8,TRBJ2-1,NA,CASSQQGGSYNEQFF,TGTGCCAGCAGCCAACAGGGCGGTTCCTACAATGAGCAGTTCTTC
few,TRBV27,TRBJ1-1,TRBD1,CASNPYRDRGTEAFF,TGTGCCAGCAATCCTTACCGGGACAGGGGCACTGAAGCTTTCTTT
NA,TRBV7-9,TRBJ2-7,NA,CASSPWIVGSSYEQYF,TGTGCCAGCAGCCCCTGGATTGTTGGGAGCTCCTACGAGCAGTACTTC
NA,TRBV11-2,TRBJ2-3,NA,CASSFSGTDTQYF,TGTGCCAGCAGCTTCTCAGGCACAGATACGCAGTATTTT
NA,TRBV2,TRBJ1-5,NA,CASNSYNQPQHF,TGTGCCAGCAACAGTTACAATCAGCCCCAGCATTTT